This T cell receptor beta chain comes out of a study of blood T cell repertoires in COVID-19. On the study more broadly: From the United States, Italy and Spain came samples of acute and convalescent COVID-19. PBMCs, B-cell-depleted T cells, or T cells provided the cDNA or gDNA that made up the material.

Per the study methods: Estimated nucleated cell counts came from reference gene primer amplification. TCRdb's copy holds only in-frame clones and misses some; the assay was immunoSEQ multiplex PCR. V and J calls plus clone size are reproduced from that table; the DNA served to infer D and trimming. This sample has over 250,000 clones; more than 75% occur once, and the top ten carry 0.99%. V was clipped by 3 bases and J by 0 bases, with 11 bases between them. The CDR3 is 15 amino acids. Per the germline V gene, CDR1 is MNHEY and CDR2 is SMNVEV (reference sequence). This receptor was identified in a woman between 35 and 50 years old who had recovered from COVID-19. The chain combines TRBV27 with TRBJ1-1, with D tentatively TRBD1 (5 bases). Source material: peripheral blood. The CDR3 is CASSFRGGMNTEAFF. The DNA for the CDR3 is TGTGCCAGCAGTTTCCGGGGGGGGATGAACACTGAAGCTTTCTTT.